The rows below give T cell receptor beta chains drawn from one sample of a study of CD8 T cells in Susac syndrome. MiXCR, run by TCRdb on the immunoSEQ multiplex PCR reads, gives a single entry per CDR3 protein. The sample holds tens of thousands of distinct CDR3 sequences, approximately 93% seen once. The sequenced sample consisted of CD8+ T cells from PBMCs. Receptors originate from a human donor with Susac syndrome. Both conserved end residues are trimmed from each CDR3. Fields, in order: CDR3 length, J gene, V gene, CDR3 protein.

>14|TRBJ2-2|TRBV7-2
ASSLRQGADTGELF
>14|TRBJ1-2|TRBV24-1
ATSDRDRGPDYGYT
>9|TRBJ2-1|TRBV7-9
ASSLTVSQF
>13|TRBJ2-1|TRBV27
ASSLWGGSYNEQF
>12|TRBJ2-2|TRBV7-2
ASSPYAWGGELF
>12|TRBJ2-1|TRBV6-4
ASSQRGGQDEQF
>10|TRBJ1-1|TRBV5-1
ASIEGGLKAF
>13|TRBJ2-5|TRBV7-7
ASSSGPEYQETQY
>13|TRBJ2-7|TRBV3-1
ASSRPTGPPYEQY
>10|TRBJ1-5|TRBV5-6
AGSLGNQPQH
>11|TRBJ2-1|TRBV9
ASSVGGGNEQF
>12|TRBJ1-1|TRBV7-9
ASSLVSRDTEAF
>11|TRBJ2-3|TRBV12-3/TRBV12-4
ASGAGERDTQY
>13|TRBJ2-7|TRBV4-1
ASRQVGTGIHEQY
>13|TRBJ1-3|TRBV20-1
SARTGRSSGNTIY
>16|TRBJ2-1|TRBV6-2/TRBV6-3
ASSWYPAGGVLDNEQF
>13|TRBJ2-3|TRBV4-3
ASSPNRGAEDTQY
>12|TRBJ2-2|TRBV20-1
SLTGGVIAGELF
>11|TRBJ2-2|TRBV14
ASSQYRTGELF
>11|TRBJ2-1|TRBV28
ASSALQYNEQF
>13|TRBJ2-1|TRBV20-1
SARDAASELNEQF
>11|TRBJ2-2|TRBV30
AWSVTNTGELF
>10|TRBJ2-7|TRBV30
AWRRGAYEQY
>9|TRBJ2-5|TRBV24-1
ATSVGETQY
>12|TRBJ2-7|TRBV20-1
SARRVEVKYEQY
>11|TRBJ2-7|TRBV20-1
SAKPTVSYEQY
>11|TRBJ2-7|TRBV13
ASSSSGGYEQY
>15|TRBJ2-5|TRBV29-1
SVVGRRSGLYQETQY
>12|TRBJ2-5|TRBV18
ASSPGRGKETQY
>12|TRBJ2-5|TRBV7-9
ANPPEGGTETQY
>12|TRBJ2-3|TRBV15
ATSRDPRADTQY
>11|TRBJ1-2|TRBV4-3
ASSPGARYGYT
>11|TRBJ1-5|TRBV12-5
ASGLSQTQPQH
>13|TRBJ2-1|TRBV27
ASSLMPDAYNEQF
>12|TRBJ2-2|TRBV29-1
SVPGSPYTGELF
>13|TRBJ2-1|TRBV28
ASSPGQGANNEQF
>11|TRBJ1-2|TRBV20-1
SAQILTAYGYT
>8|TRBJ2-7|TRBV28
ASSLVEQY
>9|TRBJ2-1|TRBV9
ASSLGVEQF
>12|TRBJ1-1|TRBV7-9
ASSLGARDTEAF
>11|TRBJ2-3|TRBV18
ASSPPGADTQY
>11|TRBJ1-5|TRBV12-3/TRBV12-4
ASSHRGRQPQH
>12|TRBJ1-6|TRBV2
ASSEEGGYSPLH
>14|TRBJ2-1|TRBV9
ASRGRGSGGLNEQF
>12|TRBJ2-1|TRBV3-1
ASSQAGPYNEQF
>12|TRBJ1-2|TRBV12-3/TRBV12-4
ASSPRHLNYGYT
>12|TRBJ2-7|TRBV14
ASSPWDRPYEQY
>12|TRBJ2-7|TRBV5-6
ASSLASGAYEQY
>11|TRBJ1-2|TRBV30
AWSVWADYGYT
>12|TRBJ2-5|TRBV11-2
ASSSGQNQETQY
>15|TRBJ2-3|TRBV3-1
ASSQSLLRLTADTQY
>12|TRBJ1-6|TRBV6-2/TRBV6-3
ASAPGQGGSPLH
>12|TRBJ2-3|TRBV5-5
ASKYSPSTDTQY
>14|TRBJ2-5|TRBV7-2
ASSLGARLAEETQY
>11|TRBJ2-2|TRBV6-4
ASKYGNTGELF
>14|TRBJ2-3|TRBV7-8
ASSPGQGPSWDTQY
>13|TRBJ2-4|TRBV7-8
ASNEGGQTKNIQY
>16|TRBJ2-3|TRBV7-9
ASSYSGTSGGDTDTQY
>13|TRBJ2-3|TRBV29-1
SFQRTGQSTDTQY
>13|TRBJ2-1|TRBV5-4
ASSLGSSRYNEQF